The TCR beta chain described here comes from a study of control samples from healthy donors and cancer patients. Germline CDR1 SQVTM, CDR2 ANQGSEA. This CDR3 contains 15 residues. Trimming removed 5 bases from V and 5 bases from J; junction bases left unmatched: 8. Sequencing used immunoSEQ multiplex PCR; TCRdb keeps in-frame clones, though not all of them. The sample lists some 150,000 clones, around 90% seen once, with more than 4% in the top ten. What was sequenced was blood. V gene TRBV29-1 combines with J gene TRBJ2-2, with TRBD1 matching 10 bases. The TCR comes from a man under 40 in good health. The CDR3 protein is CSVRRTGGRTGELFF. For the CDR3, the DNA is TGCAGCGTTCGAAGGACAGGGGGGAGAACCGGGGAGCTGTTTTTT.